These 16 T cell receptor beta chains share one sample of origin, sequenced in a study of blood T cells in healthy people across ages. A J-beta primer mix and a sample-barcoded 5' primer were used in a second PCR of roughly 7 to 12 cycles. TCRdb reprocessed the 5' RACE reads via MiXCR and lists one record per CDR3 protein. Altogether some 550,000 distinct CDR3 sequences are present, less than 60% being singletons, with the ten largest covering approximately 23%. Material for sequencing was blood. The receptors shown here come from an elderly man in good health.

This clonotype was counted between two and nine times. The gene calls are TRBV29-1 and TRBJ2-7; 7 bases line up with TRBD1. CDR1 SQVTM and CDR2 ANQGSEA come from the germline V gene. This CDR3 contains 13 residues. J was trimmed by 4 bases and V by 4 bases; bases with no gene match: 7. DNA for the CDR3: TGCAGCGTTGGAGACAGGGCGGGTTACGAGCAGTACTTC. This codes for CSVGDRAGYEQYF.

With regard to this clonotype: The junction does not match germline at one end; this may be a read error. The rearrangement joins TRBV30 to TRBJ2-7; D possibly corresponds to TRBD2 (7 bases). Judging by the DNA end, TRBJ2-5 fits better; the J call may be wrong. The CDR3 extends over 13 amino acids. CDR1 GTSNPN and CDR2 SVGIG come from the germline V gene (reference sequence). In DNA, the CDR3 is TGTGTCTGGATGTCGGGGGGCGCGGAGACCCAGTACTTC. This gives the protein CVWMSGGAETQYF.

J is TRBJ2-7 and V is TRBV12-3 or TRBV12-4; 12 bases fit TRBD1. Trimming cost V 0 bases and J 4 bases; bases outside gene matches: 10. CDR3 size: 18 residues. The CDR3 is CASSLAIPGQGARYEQYF. CDR3 coding DNA: TGTGCCAGCAGTTTAGCAATTCCGGGACAGGGGGCTAGGTACGAGCAGTACTTC.

The chain joins TRBV7-2 to TRBJ2-5; unclear D gene. V lost 5 bases to trimming and J lost 2 bases, with 9 bases between them. The CDR3 consists of 13 residues. CDR1 is SGHTA, CDR2 FQGNSA, per germline. In nucleotides, the CDR3 is TGTGCCAGCAGCGCTTCTAGGCAAGAGACCCAGTACTTC. Residues: CASSASRQETQYF.

This rearrangement joins TRBV7-2 to TRBJ2-3; 9 bases map to TRBD2. Germline CDR1 reads SGHTA; CDR2 reads FQGNSA. With 5 bases clipped from V and 3 bases from J, the junction kept 18 bases outside the gene matches. This CDR3 contains 19 residues. CDR3: CASSRKRGAGGSGTDTQYF. The CDR3 DNA sequence: TGTGCCAGCAGCCGCAAAAGGGGAGCGGGAGGCTCAGGTACAGATACGCAGTATTTT.

This clonotype was seen repeatedly, ten times or more. The gene calls are TRBV5-1 and TRBJ2-1; D is possibly TRBD1 (5 bases). This CDR3 has 12 residues. The germline CDR1 and CDR2 sequences are SGHRS and YFSETQ. Trimming left V 4 bases short and J 8 bases short, with 10 bases between. The CDR3 region has the DNA TGCGCCAGCAGCCCAGGGATTCATGAGCAGTTCTTC. This sequence encodes CASSPGIHEQFF. Complete variable domain (other parts from reference TRBV5-1 and TRBJ2-1): KAGVTQTPRYLIKTRGQQVTLSCSPISGHRSVSWYQQTPGQGLQFLFEYFSETQRNKGNFPGRFSGRQFSNSRSEMNVSTLELGDSALYLCASSPGIHEQFFGPGTRLTVL.

This chain joins TRBV20-1 and TRBJ1-1; 9 bases align to TRBD1. Germline CDR1 and CDR2: DFQATT and SNEGSKA (reference sequence). There are 13 residues in the CDR3. V was pared by 6 bases and J by 5 bases, with 7 bases of the junction left unmatched. Here the CDR3 DNA reads TGCAGTGCGGGAACAGGGGGCAGGACTGAAGCTTTCTTT. Its protein product is CSAGTGGRTEAFF.

The table lists this clonotype with a few counts. The CDR3 DNA follows: TGTGCCAGCAGTGAATCCCAGCGGGGGCGCACAGATACGCAGTATTTT. It translates to CASSESQRGRTDTQYF. The rearrangement uses TRBV25-1 and TRBJ2-3; TRBD2 agrees at 8 bases. Trimming cost V 1 base and J 1 base; bases outside gene matches: 4. CDR1 is MGHDK, CDR2 SYGVNS, per germline. CDR3 size: 16 residues.

This clonotype was detected a few times. J is TRBJ1-1 and V is TRBV12-3 or TRBV12-4, with D possibly matching TRBD1 (5 bases). The CDR3 contains 14 residues. V gave up 3 bases and J gave up 1 base, with 9 bases separating them. Here the CDR3 reads CASSLGPRNTEAFF. Here the CDR3 DNA reads TGTGCCAGCAGTTTGGGACCGAGGAACACTGAAGCTTTCTTT.

This clonotype was counted ten times or more. This chain connects TRBV6-2 or TRBV6-3 to TRBJ2-6; TRBD1 matches 7 bases. The CDR3 contains 19 residues. V shed 4 bases and J 4 bases; nucleotides not matched to a gene: 16. Per the germline V gene, CDR1 is MNHEY and CDR2 is SVGEGT. The CDR3 nucleotides are TGTGCCAGCAGTTCACGACAGGGTTCTCTTTCGTGGGGGGCCAACGTCCTGACTTTC. Residues: CASSSRQGSLSWGANVLTF.

The genes are TRBV12-3 or TRBV12-4 and TRBJ2-1; no definite D call. This CDR3 has 15 residues. V gave up 4 bases and J gave up 9 bases, with 19 bases separating them. The CDR3, as DNA: TGTGCCAGCAGTTCCCCCCCGGGCCTCCAAAGTGAGCAGTTCTTC. Translating gives CASSSPPGLQSEQFF.

At least ten counts were recorded for this clonotype. The gene calls are TRBV7-9 and TRBJ2-1; 12 bases match TRBD2. The CDR3 has 14 amino acids. V lost 6 bases and J lost 8; bases outside the gene matches: 5. CDR1 SEHNR and CDR2 FQNEAQ come from the germline V gene (reference sequence). The CDR3 protein is CASSLTSGSYEQFF. The CDR3 bases are TGTGCCAGCAGTTTGACTAGCGGGAGTTATGAGCAGTTCTTC.

This chain uses TRBV12-3 or TRBV12-4 with TRBJ2-7; 9 bases align to TRBD2. The DNA end is more similar to TRBJ2-5, so the J call may be wrong. This CDR3 has 12 residues. The CDR3 DNA reads as TGTGCCAGCAGAGGACTAGCGGAGACCCAGTACTTC. As protein: CASRGLAETQYF.

J is TRBJ1-5 and V is TRBV21-1; TRBD1 is the table's D call, not checked against the DNA. TRBV21-1 corresponds to a pseudogene. This CDR3 comprises 15 residues. DNA for the CDR3: TGTGCCAGCACCGGGGACAGTCATAGCAATCAGCCCCAGCATTTT. Amino acid sequence: CASTGDSHSNQPQHF.

The chain recombines TRBV13 with TRBJ2-3, with 9 bases fitting TRBD1. With 3 bases clipped from V and 5 bases from J, the junction kept 6 bases outside the gene matches. There are 15 residues in the CDR3. In germline, CDR1 is PRHDT, CDR2 FYEKMQ (reference sequence). The chain's CDR3 is CASSLAGTGRDTQYF. The CDR3 DNA reads TGTGCCAGCAGCTTGGCCGGGACAGGGAGAGATACGCAGTATTTT.

This clonotype was counted a few times. The J gene is TRBJ2-5, the V gene TRBV9; 14 bases agree with TRBD2. Trimming took 3 bases from V and 5 from J; bases not matched to a gene: 9. The CDR3 spans 17 residues. Per germline, CDR1 SGDLS and CDR2 YYNGEE. The CDR3 sequence is CASSDQRLAGGRETQYF. CDR3 coding DNA: TGTGCCAGCAGCGACCAACGACTAGCGGGGGGGCGTGAGACCCAGTACTTC. The entire variable domain, with the rest obtained from reference TRBV9 and TRBJ2-5, is as follows: DSGVTQTPKHLITATGQRVTLRCSPRSGDLSVYWYQQSLDQGLQFLIQYYNGEERAKGNILERFSAQQFPDLHSELNLSSLELGDSALYFCASSDQRLAGGRETQYFGPGTRLLVL.